This T cell receptor beta chain was sequenced during a study of blood T cell repertoires in COVID-19. Study summary: From T cells, B-cell-depleted T cells, or PBMCs came the material, which was cDNA or gDNA.

As processed by the authors: Amplification with reference gene primers provided the estimates of nucleated cell counts. Produced via immunoSEQ multiplex PCR; TCRdb's table is partial and in-frame only. V, J and clone size were drawn from that table, and D and trimming were deduced from the DNA. Among some 240,000 clones listed, 88% were seen once. The participants were between roughly 18 and 89 years old and came from some 25 US areas. Within 2 weeks of study entry, exposed participants had contacted a PCR-confirmed or clinician-diagnosed COVID-19 case. V lost 0 bases to trimming and J lost 4 bases, with 12 bases between them. Germline lookup yields CDR1 SGHTA and CDR2 FQGNSA. CDR3 length equals 15 residues.

The origin of this receptor is a woman aged 40-49 years who had been exposed to COVID-19. The material sequenced was PBMCs or T cells enriched from blood (not recorded which). The chain links TRBV7-2 to TRBJ2-5, with a tentative D call TRBD2 (6 bases). Here the CDR3 DNA reads TGTGCCAGCAGCTTAGCAGCACTAGCTCTAGAGACCCAGTACTTC. Translated: CASSLAALALETQYF.